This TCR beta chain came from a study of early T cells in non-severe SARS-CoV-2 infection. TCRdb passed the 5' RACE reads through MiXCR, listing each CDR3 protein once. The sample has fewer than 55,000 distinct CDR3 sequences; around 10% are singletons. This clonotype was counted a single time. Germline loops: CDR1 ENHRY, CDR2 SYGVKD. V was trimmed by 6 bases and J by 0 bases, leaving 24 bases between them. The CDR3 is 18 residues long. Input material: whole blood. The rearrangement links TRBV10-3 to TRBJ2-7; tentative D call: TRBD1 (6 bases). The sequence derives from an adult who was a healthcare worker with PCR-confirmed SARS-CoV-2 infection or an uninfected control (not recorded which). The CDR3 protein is CAISLSNPPGQLSYEQYF. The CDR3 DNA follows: TGTGCCATCAGCCTTTCCAATCCACCTGGACAGCTCTCCTACGAGCAGTACTTC.